These T cell receptor beta chains were read from a single sample in a study of T-cell memory formation after mild COVID-19. TCRdb fed the 5' RACE reads into MiXCR, producing one record per CDR3 protein. The sample holds roughly 350,000 distinct CDR3 sequences, under 25% seen once. Sequenced material: PBMCs or a T cell subset sorted from them (not recorded which). These receptors were collected from an adult woman who had mild COVID-19 (a few samples of this study predate the infection). Cell type and time point are not known. The CDR3 runs from the conserved cysteine through the conserved F or W. D genes are given only for firm matches. Size values are once, few and many counts, or a class for expanded clones, and some rows have none.

d_call: .
v_call: TRBV7-9
clone_size: .
j_call: TRBJ2-7
cdr3_aa: CASSFGNGDGLYF
cdr3_nt: TGTGCCAGCAGCTTCGGAAACGGGGATGGGTTGTACTTC

d_call: .
v_call: TRBV10-3
clone_size: .
j_call: TRBJ1-5
cdr3_aa: CAITDSNQPQHF
cdr3_nt: TGTGCCATCACTGATAGCAATCAGCCCCAGCATTTT

d_call: .
v_call: TRBV12-3/TRBV12-4
clone_size: many
j_call: TRBJ2-7
cdr3_aa: CASTKTTNYEQYF
cdr3_nt: TGTGCCAGCACAAAGACTACTAACTACGAGCAGTACTTC

d_call: .
v_call: TRBV5-1
clone_size: .
j_call: TRBJ1-2
cdr3_aa: CASSQAEINAEVGYTF
cdr3_nt: TGCGCCAGCAGTCAAGCAGAAATAAACGCCGAAGTGGGCTACACCTTC

d_call: TRBD1
v_call: TRBV7-2
clone_size: .
j_call: TRBJ1-2
cdr3_aa: CASSLMQGVYYGYTF
cdr3_nt: TGTGCCAGCAGCTTAATGCAGGGGGTTTACTATGGCTACACCTTC

d_call: .
v_call: TRBV12-3/TRBV12-4
clone_size: few
j_call: TRBJ1-1
cdr3_aa: CASSLVQPTTEAFF
cdr3_nt: TGTGCCAGCAGTTTAGTACAGCCGACCACTGAAGCTTTCTTT

d_call: .
v_call: TRBV5-1
clone_size: .
j_call: TRBJ1-1
cdr3_aa: CASSLVVSGSGDEAFF
cdr3_nt: TGCGCCAGCAGCTTGGTTGTTTCAGGGAGCGGTGATGAAGCTTTCTTT

d_call: .
v_call: TRBV28
clone_size: .
j_call: TRBJ2-3
cdr3_aa: CASRGVSDTQYF
cdr3_nt: TGTGCCAGCCGAGGCGTTTCAGATACGCAGTATTTT

d_call: TRBD1
v_call: TRBV4-1
clone_size: .
j_call: TRBJ2-1
cdr3_aa: CASSQAPGQGAPNRGEQFF
cdr3_nt: TGCGCCAGCAGCCAAGCGCCTGGACAGGGGGCCCCGAATAGGGGTGAGCAGTTCTTC

d_call: .
v_call: TRBV7-2
clone_size: .
j_call: TRBJ1-6
cdr3_aa: CASSFGGGSPLHF
cdr3_nt: TGTGCCAGCAGCTTCGGCGGGGGGTCACCCCTCCACTTT

d_call: .
v_call: TRBV5-1
clone_size: .
j_call: TRBJ1-1
cdr3_aa: CACRPGQNTEAFF
cdr3_nt: TGCGCCTGCAGACCGGGTCAGAACACTGAAGCTTTCTTT

d_call: TRBD1
v_call: TRBV12-3/TRBV12-4
clone_size: once
j_call: TRBJ1-1
cdr3_aa: CASSVTWTGLTEAFF
cdr3_nt: TGTGCCAGCAGTGTCACTTGGACAGGGCTCACTGAAGCTTTCTTT

d_call: .
v_call: TRBV7-2
clone_size: .
j_call: TRBJ1-5
cdr3_aa: CASSLRGSNQPQHF
cdr3_nt: TGTGCCAGCAGCTTAAGGGGCAGCAATCAGCCCCAGCATTTT

d_call: .
v_call: TRBV9
clone_size: few
j_call: TRBJ2-7
cdr3_aa: CASSTVGTSYEQYF
cdr3_nt: TGTGCCAGCAGCACCGTCGGGACATCTTACGAGCAGTACTTC

d_call: .
v_call: TRBV7-2
clone_size: once
j_call: TRBJ2-2
cdr3_aa: CASNMGGTGELFF
cdr3_nt: TGTGCCAGCAACATGGGGGGAACCGGGGAGCTGTTTTTT

d_call: TRBD2
v_call: TRBV10-3
clone_size: few
j_call: TRBJ2-3
cdr3_aa: CAISEVLGTGGDTDTQYF
cdr3_nt: TGTGCCATCAGTGAGGTCCTAGGAACCGGGGGGGACACAGATACGCAGTATTTT

d_call: TRBD1
v_call: TRBV10-3
clone_size: .
j_call: TRBJ2-3
cdr3_aa: CAISESRTGADTQYF
cdr3_nt: TGTGCCATCAGTGAGTCGCGGACAGGGGCAGATACGCAGTATTTT